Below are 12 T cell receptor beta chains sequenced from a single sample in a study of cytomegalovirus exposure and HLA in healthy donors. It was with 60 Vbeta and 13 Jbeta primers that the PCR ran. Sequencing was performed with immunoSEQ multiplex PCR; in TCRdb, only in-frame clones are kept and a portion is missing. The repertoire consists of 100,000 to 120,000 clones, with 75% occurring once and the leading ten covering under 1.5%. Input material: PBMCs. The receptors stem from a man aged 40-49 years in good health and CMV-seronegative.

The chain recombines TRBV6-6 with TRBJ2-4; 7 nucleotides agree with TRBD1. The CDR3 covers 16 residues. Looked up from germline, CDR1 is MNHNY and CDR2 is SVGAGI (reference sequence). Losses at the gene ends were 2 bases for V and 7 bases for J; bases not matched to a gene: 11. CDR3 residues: CASSYHGRQGSNIQYF. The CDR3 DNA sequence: TGTGCCAGCAGTTACCACGGCCGACAGGGTTCGAACATTCAGTACTTC.

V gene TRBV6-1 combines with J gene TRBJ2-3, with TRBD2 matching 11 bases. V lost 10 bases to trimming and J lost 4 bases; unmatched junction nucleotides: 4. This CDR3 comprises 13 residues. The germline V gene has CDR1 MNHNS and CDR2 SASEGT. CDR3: CATRLAGSDTQYF. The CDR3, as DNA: TGTGCCACCCGACTAGCGGGGTCAGATACGCAGTATTTT.

For the CDR3, the DNA is TGCGCCAGCAGCTCCGGGACAGGGTGGACTGAAGCTTTCTTT. Its protein is CASSSGTGWTEAFF. The V call is TRBV5-1, the J call TRBJ1-1; TRBD1 agrees at 9 bases. Germline CDR1 reads SGHRS; CDR2 reads YFSETQ. The CDR3 is made up of 14 amino acids. With 3 bases clipped from V and 5 bases from J, the junction kept 5 bases outside the gene matches.

The CDR3 DNA sequence: TGTGCAAGTCGCTTAGCGAATGGTGAGGAGGACACTGAAGCTTTCTTT. Amino acids: CASRLANGEEDTEAFF. The chain has TRBV12-2 and TRBJ1-1. TRBV12-2 is a documented pseudogene. The CDR3 is 16 residues long.

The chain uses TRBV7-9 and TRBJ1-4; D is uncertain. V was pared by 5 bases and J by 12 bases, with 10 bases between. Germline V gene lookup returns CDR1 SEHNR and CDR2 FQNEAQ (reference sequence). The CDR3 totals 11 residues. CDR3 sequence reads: CASSLGWELFF. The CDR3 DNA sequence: TGTGCCAGCAGCCTCGGGTGGGAACTGTTTTTT.

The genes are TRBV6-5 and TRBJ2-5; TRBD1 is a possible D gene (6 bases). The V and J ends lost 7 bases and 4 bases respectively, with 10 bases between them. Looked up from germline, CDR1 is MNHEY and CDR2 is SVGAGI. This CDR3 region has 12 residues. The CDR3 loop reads CASTPGAETQYF. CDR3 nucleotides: TGTGCCAGCACACCAGGGGCAGAGACCCAGTACTTC.

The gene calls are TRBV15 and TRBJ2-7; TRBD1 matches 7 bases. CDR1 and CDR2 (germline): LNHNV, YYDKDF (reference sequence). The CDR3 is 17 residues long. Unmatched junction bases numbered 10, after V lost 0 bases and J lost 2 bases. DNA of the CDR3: TGTGCCACCAGCAGAGATCGGGGACAGTGGGACCCCTACGAGCAGTACTTC. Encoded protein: CATSRDRGQWDPYEQYF.

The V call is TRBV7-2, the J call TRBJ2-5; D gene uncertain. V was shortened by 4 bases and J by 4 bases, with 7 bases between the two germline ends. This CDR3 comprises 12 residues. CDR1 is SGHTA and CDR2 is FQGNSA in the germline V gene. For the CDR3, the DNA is TGTGCCAGCAGCTCCCCTCTAGAGACCCAGTACTTC. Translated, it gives CASSSPLETQYF.

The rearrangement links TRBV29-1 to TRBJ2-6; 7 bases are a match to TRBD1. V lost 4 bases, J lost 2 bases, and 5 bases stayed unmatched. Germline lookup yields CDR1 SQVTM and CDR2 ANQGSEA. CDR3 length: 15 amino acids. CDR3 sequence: CSVVADRAGANVLTF. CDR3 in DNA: TGCAGCGTTGTGGCCGACAGGGCTGGGGCCAACGTCCTGACTTTC.

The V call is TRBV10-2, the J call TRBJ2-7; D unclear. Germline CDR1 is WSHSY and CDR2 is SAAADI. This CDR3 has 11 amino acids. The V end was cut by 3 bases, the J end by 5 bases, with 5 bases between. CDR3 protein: CASSDDNEQYF. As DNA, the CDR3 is TGCGCCAGCAGTGACGACAACGAGCAGTACTTC.

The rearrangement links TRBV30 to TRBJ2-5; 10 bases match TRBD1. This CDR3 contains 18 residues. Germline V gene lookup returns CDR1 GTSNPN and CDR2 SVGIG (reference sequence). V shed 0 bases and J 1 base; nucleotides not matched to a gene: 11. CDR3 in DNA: TGTGCCTGGAGTGTACTACGGGACAGGGGAATCCTCCAAGAGACCCAGTACTTC. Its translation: CAWSVLRDRGILQETQYF.

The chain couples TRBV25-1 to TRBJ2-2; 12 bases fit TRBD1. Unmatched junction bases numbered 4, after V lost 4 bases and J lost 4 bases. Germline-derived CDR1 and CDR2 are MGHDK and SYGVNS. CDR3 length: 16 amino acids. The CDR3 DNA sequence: TGTGCCAGCAGTGTAGGGACAGGGGGCGGCACCGGGGAGCTGTTTTTT. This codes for CASSVGTGGGTGELFF.